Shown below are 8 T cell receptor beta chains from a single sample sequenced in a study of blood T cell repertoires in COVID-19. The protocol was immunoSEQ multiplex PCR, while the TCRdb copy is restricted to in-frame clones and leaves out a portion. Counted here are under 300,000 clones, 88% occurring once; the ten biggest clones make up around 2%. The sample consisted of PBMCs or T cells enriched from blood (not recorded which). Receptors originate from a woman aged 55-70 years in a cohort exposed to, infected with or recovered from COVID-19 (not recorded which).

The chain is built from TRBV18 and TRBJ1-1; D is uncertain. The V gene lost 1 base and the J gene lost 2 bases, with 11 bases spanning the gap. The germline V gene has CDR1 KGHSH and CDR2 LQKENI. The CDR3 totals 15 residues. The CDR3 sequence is CASSPLGVVNTEAFF. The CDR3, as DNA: TGTGCCAGCTCACCACTCGGGGTAGTAAACACTGAAGCTTTCTTT.

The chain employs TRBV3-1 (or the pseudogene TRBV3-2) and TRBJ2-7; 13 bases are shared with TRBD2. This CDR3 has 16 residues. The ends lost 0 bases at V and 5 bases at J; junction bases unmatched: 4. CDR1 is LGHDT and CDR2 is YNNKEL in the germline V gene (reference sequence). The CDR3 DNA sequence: TGTGCCAGCAGCCAAGATTTACTAGCGGGAGGGAACGAGCAGTACTTC. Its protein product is CASSQDLLAGGNEQYF.

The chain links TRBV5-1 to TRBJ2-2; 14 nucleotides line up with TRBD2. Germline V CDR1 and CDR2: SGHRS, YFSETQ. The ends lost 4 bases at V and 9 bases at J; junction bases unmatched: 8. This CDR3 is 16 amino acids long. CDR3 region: CASSRLAGGPDRELFF. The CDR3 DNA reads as TGCGCCAGCAGCCGACTAGCGGGAGGGCCGGATCGGGAGCTGTTTTTT.

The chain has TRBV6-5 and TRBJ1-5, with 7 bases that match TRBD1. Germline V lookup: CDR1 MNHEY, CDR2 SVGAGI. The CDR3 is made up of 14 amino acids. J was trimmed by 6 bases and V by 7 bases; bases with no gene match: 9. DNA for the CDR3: TGTGCCAGCAACCTACAGGGGAAGGTTCAGCCCCAGCATTTT. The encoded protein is CASNLQGKVQPQHF.

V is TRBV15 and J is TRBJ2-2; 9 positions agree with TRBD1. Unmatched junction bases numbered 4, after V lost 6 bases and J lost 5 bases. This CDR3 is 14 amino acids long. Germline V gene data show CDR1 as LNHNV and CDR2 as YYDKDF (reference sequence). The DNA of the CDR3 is TGTGCCACCAGAGGGACAGGGCGGACCGGGGAGCTGTTTTTT. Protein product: CATRGTGRTGELFF. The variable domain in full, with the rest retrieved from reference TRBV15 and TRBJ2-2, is DAMVIQNPRYQVTQFGKPVTLSCSQTLNHNVMYWYQQKSSQAPKLLFHYYDKDFNNEADTPDNFQSRRPNTSFCFLDIRSPGLGDTAMYLCATRGTGRTGELFFGEGSRLTVL.

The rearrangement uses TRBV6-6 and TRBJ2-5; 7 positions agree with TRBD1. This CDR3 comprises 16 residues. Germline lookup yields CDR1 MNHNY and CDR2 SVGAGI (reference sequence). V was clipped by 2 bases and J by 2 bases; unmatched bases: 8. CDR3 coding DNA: TGTGCCAGCAGTTACCCAAGGACAGGACCTCAAGAGACCCAGTACTTC. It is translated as CASSYPRTGPQETQYF.

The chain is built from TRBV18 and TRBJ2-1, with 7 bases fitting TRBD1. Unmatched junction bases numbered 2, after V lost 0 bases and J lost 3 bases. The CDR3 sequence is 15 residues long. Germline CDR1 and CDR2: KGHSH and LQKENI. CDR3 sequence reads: CASSPPAGGYNEQFF. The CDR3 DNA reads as TGTGCCAGCTCACCACCGGCAGGGGGCTACAATGAGCAGTTCTTC.

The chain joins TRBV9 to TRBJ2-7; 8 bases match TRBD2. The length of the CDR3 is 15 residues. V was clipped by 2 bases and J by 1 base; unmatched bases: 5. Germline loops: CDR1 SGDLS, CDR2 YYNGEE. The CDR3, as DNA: TGTGCCAGCAGCGTTGGACTAGCAGAGTCCTACGAGCAGTACTTC. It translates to CASSVGLAESYEQYF. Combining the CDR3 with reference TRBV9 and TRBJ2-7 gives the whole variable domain DSGVTQTPKHLITATGQRVTLRCSPRSGDLSVYWYQQSLDQGLQFLIQYYNGEERAKGNILERFSAQQFPDLHSELNLSSLELGDSALYFCASSVGLAESYEQYFGPGTRLTVT.